The clone carrying this T cell receptor beta chain was observed a handful of times. Antigen specificity is unknown. The sample originates from a study of beta chain features in type 1 diabetes. Study-wide results and limits: All four CD4+ subsets from Type 1 diabetes patients carried moderately but significantly shorter TCRB CDR3s.

Expressed TCRB transcripts were sequenced after all isolated RNA was converted to cDNA. The assay was immunoSEQ multiplex PCR, and TCRdb's table has in-frame clones only and misses some. The data hold fewer than 900,000 clones, with roughly a sixth observed a single time. V gave up 2 bases and J gave up 1 base, with 9 bases separating them. The germline gives CDR1 MNHEY, CDR2 SVGAGI. This CDR3 is 15 amino acids long. The chain is built from TRBV6-5 and TRBJ2-1; D gene unclear. The TCR originated in a woman between 18 and 30 years old in good health. Sequencing was done on a sample of naive CD4+ T cells from blood. The DNA for the CDR3 is TGTGCCAGCAGTTACGCAGCGAGTTCCTACAATGAGCAGTTCTTC. It encodes CASSYAASSYNEQFF.